This T cell receptor beta chain was identified in a study of radiotherapy plus CTLA-4 blockade in lung cancer (dated by TCRdb to about 2018). In the study overall: Objective responses were observed in 18% of enrolled patients, and disease control was achieved in less than 40%. What the authors observed across the whole study: Early dynamic changes in blood T cell clones, together with increased serum interferon-beta after radiation, were reported as the strongest predictors of response. After treatment with radiotherapy and ipilimumab, TCR clones that originated in tumors expanded in peripheral blood.

Comments on this clone: Its antigen target is currently unknown. Qualities for individual bases were not recorded, and no much larger clone is one base off.

The CDR3 goes from the cysteine to the phenylalanine over 17 residues. The DNA shown is the 51-base CDR3, in frame from base 1. CDR1 LNHDA and CDR2 SQIVND are derived from the germline V gene (reference sequence). V lost 6 bases and J lost 8 bases; the stretch between them is 27 bases long. Receptor libraries were prepared by the immunoSEQ multiplex PCR assay. TCRdb re-hosts the immuneACCESS table, in-frame sequences only. Its copies lack some clones; in the studies checked, an unresolved V gene accounts for under half of them, and the cause for the rest is not known. The sample table contains around 130,000 clones; only one count was recorded for more than 80% of them. The ten top clones hold approximately 7% of the sample. The study evaluated CTLA-4 blockade (ipilimumab) given together with focal radiation therapy in patients who had chemo-refractory metastatic non-small-cell lung cancer.

The rearrangement joined TRBV19 to TRBJ2-3, with no reliable assignment of the D segment. Sequences were derived from peripheral blood, sampled from a patient treated with radiotherapy plus ipilimumab. This clonotype was obtained from a human donor with non-small cell lung cancer that progressed on radiotherapy plus ipilimumab. Read as DNA, the sequence is TGTGCCAGTAGGTCGTATGATATTGGCGGTATGGTTTCTACGCAGTATTTT. Translation gives CASRSYDIGGMVSTQYF.